This paragraph reports one T cell receptor (beta chain). What it binds is not known. These data belong to a study of CD8+ T cells in alopecia areata. Study summary: Treated patients took oral tofacitinib at 5 to 10 mg twice daily. Tofacitinib therapy took 6 to 18 months; 6 months off drug came after. Study-level points and caveats: Normal scalp showed lower clonality than lesional scalp, especially alopecia totalis/universalis.

After isolation, RNA underwent reverse transcription to generate cDNA as the sequencing template. Repertoires were generated with immunoSEQ multiplex PCR, while TCRdb's copy carries only in-frame clones and drops some. The table records 65,000 to 75,000 clones, 45% to 55% of them present only once. CDR1 is GTSNPN and CDR2 is SVGIG in the germline V gene (reference sequence). V was clipped by 0 bases and J by 4 bases, with 12 bases between them. This CDR3 is built from 14 residues. The rearrangement joins TRBV30 to TRBJ1-1; D ambiguous. The clonotype was recovered from a human donor with alopecia areata. Material: CD8+ T cells sorted from blood, obtained at week 0. The CDR3 DNA follows: TGTGCCTGGAGTGTTTCGGGGTCGGGCACTGAAGCTTTCTTT. Residues: CAWSVSGSGTEAFF.